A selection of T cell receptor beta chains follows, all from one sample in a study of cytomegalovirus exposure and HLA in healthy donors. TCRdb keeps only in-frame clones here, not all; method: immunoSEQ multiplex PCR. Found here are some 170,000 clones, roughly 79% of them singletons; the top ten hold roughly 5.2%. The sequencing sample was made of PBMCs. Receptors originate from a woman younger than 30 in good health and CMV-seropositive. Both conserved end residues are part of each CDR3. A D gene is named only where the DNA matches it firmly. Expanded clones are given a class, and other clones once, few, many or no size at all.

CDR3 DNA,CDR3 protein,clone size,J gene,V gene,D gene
TGTGCCAGCAGCGTCCAAGGGGAAGGGAATACGCAGTATTTT,CASSVQGEGNTQYF,.,TRBJ2-3,TRBV9,.
TGTGCAGTTCAGCGGGGGGTTCAAGAGACCCAGTACTTC,CAVQRGVQETQYF,.,TRBJ2-5,TRBV6-5,TRBD2
TGTGCCAGCCCCCACAGCAATGCTGAAGCTTTCTTT,CASPHSNAEAFF,.,TRBJ1-1,TRBV2,.
TGTGCCAGCAGTTACTCGACTGGCTATGGCACAGATACGCAGTATTTT,CASSYSTGYGTDTQYF,.,TRBJ2-3,TRBV6-5,.
TGTGCCAGCAGACCAACAGGGGAGCTGTTTTTT,CASRPTGELFF,.,TRBJ2-2,TRBV5-6,.
TGTGCCAGCAGGAGGACAGGCCCAAATTCACCCCTCCACTTT,CASRRTGPNSPLHF,.,TRBJ1-6,TRBV6-5,TRBD1
TGTGCCAGCAGCTTCAACCTCCCAACCTCGACTAGCGCCGGGGAGCTGTTTTTT,CASSFNLPTSTSAGELFF,.,TRBJ2-2,TRBV5-6,TRBD2
TGTGCCAGCAGCTTAGACCAGTTCTATGGCTACACCTTC,CASSLDQFYGYTF,.,TRBJ1-2,TRBV7-9,.
TGTGCCAGCAGTTTAGGGGGGGGGAATTCCCACGAGCAGTACTTC,CASSLGGGNSHEQYF,.,TRBJ2-7,TRBV28,TRBD2
TGTGCCAGCAGCCAGACAGGGGGGAGGGAGACCCAGTACTTC,CASSQTGGRETQYF,.,TRBJ2-5,TRBV4-2,TRBD1
TGTGCCAGCACCAACCGGGGACAGGGGGAGGCCGGGGAGCTGTTTTTT,CASTNRGQGEAGELFF,.,TRBJ2-2,TRBV7-9,TRBD1
TGTGCCAGCCTCGACAGGGGGAGAGAAAAACTGTTTTTT,CASLDRGREKLFF,.,TRBJ1-4,TRBV28,TRBD1
TGTGCCAGTAGTACAACAGGGGGCGTCCTGTCTTCACCCCTCCACTTT,CASSTTGGVLSSPLHF,.,TRBJ1-6,TRBV19,TRBD1
TGCGCCAGCAGCGAAACAGGGGGCGCAGGTGAAAAACTGTTTTTT,CASSETGGAGEKLFF,.,TRBJ1-4,TRBV5-1,TRBD1
TGTGCCAGCAGAAGGCAGGGGAGTGGCTACACCTTC,CASRRQGSGYTF,.,TRBJ1-2,TRBV27,.
TGTGCCAGCAGTGTCGGACAGAACACTGAAGCTTTCTTT,CASSVGQNTEAFF,.,TRBJ1-1,TRBV2,.
TGTGCCAGCAGTTACGGAGCGGCGGGGGACTATGGCTACACCTTC,CASSYGAAGDYGYTF,.,TRBJ1-2,TRBV6-6,.
TGCGCCAGCAGCCAAGAATCCCGGGGTGAGACTGAAGCTTTCTTT,CASSQESRGETEAFF,.,TRBJ1-1,TRBV4-1,.
TGTGCCAGCAGCGTAGGTGGCGGGGTCTACAATGAGCAGTTCTTC,CASSVGGGVYNEQFF,.,TRBJ2-1,TRBV9,.
TGTGCCAGCAGTACCGCGGGACAGTCCAACTATGGCTACACCTTC,CASSTAGQSNYGYTF,.,TRBJ1-2,TRBV9,TRBD1
TGCAGCGTTCGGGGGGGACAGAGTTATGGCTACACCTTC,CSVRGGQSYGYTF,.,TRBJ1-2,TRBV29-1,TRBD1
TGTGCCAGTAGAAGCCTAGAGCTACCTTATAATTCACCCCTCCACTTT,CASRSLELPYNSPLHF,.,TRBJ1-6,TRBV19,.
TGTGCCAGCAGTCCCCCGGGACAGCTCTATGGCTACACCTTC,CASSPPGQLYGYTF,.,TRBJ1-2,TRBV28,TRBD1
TGTGCCAGCTCACCAAGTATTGGACTGATAGACTCAACTAATGAAAAACTGTTTTTT,CASSPSIGLIDSTNEKLFF,few,TRBJ1-4,TRBV18,.
TGTGCCAGCAGGTCCGGGTCGGCCTCCTACAATGAGCAGTTCTTC,CASRSGSASYNEQFF,once,TRBJ2-1,TRBV7-9,.
TGTGCCAGCAGCTTTGAACAGGCCAACTATGGCTACACCTTC,CASSFEQANYGYTF,.,TRBJ1-2,TRBV11-2,.
TGTGCCAGTAGTCCTACAGGGGGCGCGGGTGAGCAGTACTTC,CASSPTGGAGEQYF,.,TRBJ2-5,TRBV19,TRBD1
TGTGCCAGCAGTACCCTCGGGGTTCAGCCCCAGCATTTT,CASSTLGVQPQHF,.,TRBJ1-5,TRBV2,.
TGTGCCAGCGGCAGTCGGACAGAAAACTATGGCTACACCTTC,CASGSRTENYGYTF,few,TRBJ1-2,TRBV27,.
TGCAGCGTTGGGGCGGGCAAAGGCGAGACAGGTTCTGGGGCCAACGGCCTGACTTTC,CSVGAGKGETGSGANGLTF,once,TRBJ2-6,TRBV29-1,.
TGTGCCAGCACGGTGACAGAAACTAATGAAAAACTGTTTTTT,CASTVTETNEKLFF,.,TRBJ1-4,TRBV5-6,.
TGCGCCAGCAGCCAGTGTGGCGGGTGCAATCAGCCCCAGCATTTT,CASSQCGGCNQPQHF,.,TRBJ1-5,TRBV4-1,.
TGTGCCAGCAGCTTACTCCGACAGCCTAATGAAAAACTGTTTTTT,CASSLLRQPNEKLFF,.,TRBJ1-4,TRBV7-8,.
TGTGCCAGCAGCCCCGTTTATCTCAATGAGCAGTTCTTC,CASSPVYLNEQFF,once,TRBJ2-1,TRBV9,.
TGTGCCAGCAGCCTCACAACAAACTCTGGAAACACCATATATTTT,CASSLTTNSGNTIYF,few,TRBJ1-3,TRBV9,.
TGCGCCAGCAGCCAGGGTCTCAGCGGGGGTCGCTCCTACGAGCAGTACTTC,CASSQGLSGGRSYEQYF,.,TRBJ2-7,TRBV4-1,TRBD2
TGTGCCAGTAGTATCTCTTCCGGGGTGGGACAGCCCCAGCATTTT,CASSISSGVGQPQHF,.,TRBJ1-5,TRBV19,.
TGCGCCAGCAGCTTCAACGGGGACGAGCAGTACTTC,CASSFNGDEQYF,.,TRBJ2-7,TRBV5-1,.
TGTGCCAGCAGTTTCAGGGAAGGGACTGAAGCTTTCTTT,CASSFREGTEAFF,.,TRBJ1-1,TRBV27,.
TGCGCCAGCAGTGCCGGAGTAGGAGAATCCTCCTACGAGCAGTACTTC,CASSAGVGESSYEQYF,.,TRBJ2-7,TRBV10-1,.
TGTGCCAGCAGCCCCCTTTTTAGCGGGGACGACTACGAGCAGTACTTC,CASSPLFSGDDYEQYF,.,TRBJ2-7,TRBV28,TRBD2
TGCGCCAGCAGCATAACCAGCTCCTATAATTCACCCCTCCACTTT,CASSITSSYNSPLHF,few,TRBJ1-6,TRBV4-3,.